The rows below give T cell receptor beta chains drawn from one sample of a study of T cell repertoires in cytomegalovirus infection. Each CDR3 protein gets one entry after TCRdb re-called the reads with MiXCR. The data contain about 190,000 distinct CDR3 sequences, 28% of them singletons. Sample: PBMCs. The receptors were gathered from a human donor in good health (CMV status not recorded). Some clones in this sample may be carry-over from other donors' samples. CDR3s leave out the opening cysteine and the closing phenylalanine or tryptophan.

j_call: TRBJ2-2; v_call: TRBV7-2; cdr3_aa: ASSFGGSNTGELF
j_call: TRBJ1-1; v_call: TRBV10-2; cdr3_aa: ASKAAPEDTEAF
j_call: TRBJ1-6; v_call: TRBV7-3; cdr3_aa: ASSLRMGYNSPLH
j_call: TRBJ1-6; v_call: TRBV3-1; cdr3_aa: ASSPHRGGNSPLH
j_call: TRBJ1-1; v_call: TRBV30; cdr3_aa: AWAPDNRNTEAF
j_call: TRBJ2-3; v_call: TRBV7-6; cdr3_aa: ASSSDRASDTQY
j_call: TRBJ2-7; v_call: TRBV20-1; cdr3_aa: SARSPGGVDEQY
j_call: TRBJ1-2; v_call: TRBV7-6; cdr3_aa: ASSLLWGEDYT
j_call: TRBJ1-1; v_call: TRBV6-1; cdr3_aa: ASSGVGSTEAF
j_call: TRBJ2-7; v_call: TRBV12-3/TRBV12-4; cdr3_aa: ASTPGLSTYEQY
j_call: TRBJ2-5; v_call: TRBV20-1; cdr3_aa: SARDRFVAGGLQETQY
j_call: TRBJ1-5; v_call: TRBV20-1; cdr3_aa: SARISTGDAQPQH
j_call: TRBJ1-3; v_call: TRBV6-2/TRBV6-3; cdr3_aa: ASSYSARGNTIY